These 20 T cell receptor beta chains were all obtained from the same sample, sequenced in a study of Ad26.COV2.S vaccination and SARS-CoV-2 variants. This sample's treatment: 19 received Ad26.COV2.S at low or high dose, single or two shots; about 5 received placebo; per-sample allocation not given. Specimen acquisition occurred on day 63 following the initial vaccine or placebo injection. TCRdb keeps only in-frame clones here, not all; method: immunoSEQ multiplex PCR. The sample carries about 680,000 clones, roughly 90% recorded once. The sequencing here drew on peripheral blood, taken in a trial of Ad26.COV2.S vaccine versus placebo. The receptors were gathered from a person between 18 and 60 years old who received the Ad26.COV2.S COVID-19 vaccine or a placebo.

V gene TRBV6-5 combines with J gene TRBJ2-7; unclear D gene. Deletions cut 5 bases from V and 0 bases from J, with 5 bases between. Per germline, CDR1 MNHEY and CDR2 SVGAGI. The CDR3 loop spans 12 amino acids. CDR3 sequence reads: CASSTSSYEQYF. For the CDR3, the DNA is TGTGCCAGCAGTACAAGCTCCTACGAGCAGTACTTC.

This sequence joins TRBV6-5 and TRBJ1-2, with 7 bases that match TRBD1. The CDR3 is made up of 14 amino acids. The germline V gene encodes CDR1 MNHEY and CDR2 SVGAGI. V shed 4 bases, J shed 8 bases, and the junction held 10 bases outside the gene matches. The CDR3 loop is CASSSGQDAGGYTF. The CDR3 DNA sequence: TGTGCCAGCAGTTCCGGACAGGATGCGGGGGGCTACACCTTC.

The V gene is TRBV9, the J gene TRBJ2-2, with a weak D call TRBD2 (5 bases). CDR1 SGDLS and CDR2 YYNGEE come from the germline V gene. V shed 4 bases and J shed 8 bases, with 27 bases lying between them. The CDR3 is made up of 18 amino acids. The CDR3 DNA is TGTGCCAGCAGCTTCAGAGGGTCGGGGAGCACCGGTTTAGGGGAGCTGTTTTTT. It yields the protein CASSFRGSGSTGLGELFF. Variable domain in full (rest from reference TRBV9 and TRBJ2-2): DSGVTQTPKHLITATGQRVTLRCSPRSGDLSVYWYQQSLDQGLQFLIQYYNGEERAKGNILERFSAQQFPDLHSELNLSSLELGDSALYFCASSFRGSGSTGLGELFFGEGSRLTVL.

This chain uses TRBV5-4 with TRBJ2-3, with a possible D match to TRBD2 (5 bases). V dropped 2 bases and J dropped 4 bases, with 14 bases sitting between them. The CDR3 covers 15 residues. Germline CDR1 reads SGHNT; CDR2 reads YYREEE (reference sequence). The CDR3 DNA follows: TGTGCCAGCAGCTTAGAAGGTGAGGGAGCAGATACGCAGTATTTT. Its translation: CASSLEGEGADTQYF.

The chain carries TRBV20-1 and TRBJ1-1, with D maybe TRBD1 (5 bases). Trimming removed 5 bases from V and 11 bases from J, with 15 bases in between. The germline gives CDR1 DFQATT, CDR2 SNEGSKA (reference sequence). The CDR3 contains 11 residues. DNA for the CDR3: TGCAGTGCTCCCGACAGCCGGGTCGCTTTCTTT. It yields the protein CSAPDSRVAFF.

V gene TRBV18 combines with J gene TRBJ2-5; D call uncertain. V dropped 4 bases and J dropped 5 bases, with 8 bases sitting between them. CDR3 length: 12 residues. The germline CDR1 and CDR2 sequences are KGHSH and LQKENI. The CDR3 coding sequence is TGTGCCAGCTCACTGGACGAGGAGACCCAGTACTTC. Translation gives CASSLDEETQYF.

J is TRBJ1-1 and V is TRBV30, with unresolved D. CDR1 and CDR2 (germline): GTSNPN, SVGIG (reference sequence). The germline V and J ends were trimmed by 2 bases and 5 bases, with 12 bases remaining between them. This CDR3 has 13 amino acids. The CDR3 loop reads CAWSTGDRTEAFF. Written as DNA, the CDR3 is TGTGCCTGGAGTACGGGAGATCGGACTGAAGCTTTCTTT.

This chain joins TRBV5-1 and TRBJ1-1; unclear D gene. Germline V lookup: CDR1 SGHRS, CDR2 YFSETQ. The length of the CDR3 is 13 residues. The germline V and J ends were trimmed by 4 bases and 1 base, with 8 bases remaining between them. DNA for the CDR3: TGCGCCAGCAGCCGTAGGGAGAACACTGAAGCTTTCTTT. Translation: CASSRRENTEAFF.

This clone came up once. V gene TRBV12-5 combines with J gene TRBJ2-1, with D possibly being TRBD1 or TRBD2 (5 bases each). Trimming removed 7 bases at V and 7 bases at J, with 14 bases between. The CDR3 has 13 residues. Per the germline V gene, CDR1 is LGHNT and CDR2 is FRNRAP. CDR3 bases: TGTGCTAGTGTTTTAAGAGGGGCGAATGAGCAGTTCTTC. Its protein is CASVLRGANEQFF.

This chain connects TRBV5-1 to TRBJ1-6; D unclear. This CDR3 has 14 residues. In germline, CDR1 is SGHRS, CDR2 YFSETQ. V lost 6 bases to trimming and J lost 6 bases, with 13 bases between them. CDR3 in amino acids: CASKPQTSNSPLHF. As DNA, the CDR3 is TGCGCCAGCAAACCCCAGACTTCTAATTCACCCCTCCACTTT. Full variable domain (missing parts from reference TRBV5-1 and TRBJ1-6): KAGVTQTPRYLIKTRGQQVTLSCSPISGHRSVSWYQQTPGQGLQFLFEYFSETQRNKGNFPGRFSGRQFSNSRSEMNVSTLELGDSALYLCASKPQTSNSPLHFGNGTRLTVT.

The sample holds one count of this clone. This sequence joins TRBV2 and TRBJ2-7; 8 bases align to TRBD1. Germline-derived CDR1 and CDR2 are SNHLY and FYNNEI. J gave up 3 bases and V 10 bases, and 8 bases lay outside the gene matches. The CDR3 extends over 13 amino acids. The CDR3 spells CAIQTGAGYEQYF. CDR3 nucleotides: TGTGCCATTCAGACAGGGGCGGGCTACGAGCAGTACTTC.

The rearrangement links TRBV7-2 to TRBJ2-1; 8 nucleotides agree with TRBD1. The CDR3 totals 14 residues. V shed 1 base, J shed 5 bases, and the junction held 1 base outside the gene matches. Germline V lookup: CDR1 SGHTA, CDR2 FQGNSA. CDR3 DNA: TGTGCCAGCAGCTTAGAGACAGGGGACAATGAGCAGTTCTTC. Amino acids: CASSLETGDNEQFF.

This chain uses TRBV6-1 with TRBJ2-7; 7 nucleotides align to TRBD1. CDR3 length: 18 amino acids. The V gene end was trimmed by 0 bases and the J gene end by 2 bases; junction bases not matched to a gene: 13. The germline CDR1 and CDR2 sequences are MNHNS and SASEGT. DNA of the CDR3: TGTGCCAGCAGTGAAGCGCCACCCCTGGACAGGCCAGCCTACGAGCAGTACTTC. It translates to CASSEAPPLDRPAYEQYF.

This chain connects TRBV5-4 to TRBJ2-2; D not resolved. CDR1 and CDR2 (germline): SGHNT, YYREEE (reference sequence). V was cut by 3 bases and J by 0 bases, with 9 bases left in between. This CDR3 spans 15 amino acids. CDR3 in DNA: TGTGCCAGCAGCTCGTCTGAGGCGAACACCGGGGAGCTGTTTTTT. This encodes CASSSSEANTGELFF.

A note on this clone: The same CDR3 arises from other DNA sequences in this sample as well. This chain uses TRBV15 with TRBJ2-5; D possibly corresponds to TRBD2 (5 bases). The CDR3 spans 14 residues. Germline loops: CDR1 LNHNV, CDR2 YYDKDF (reference sequence). The germline V and J ends were trimmed by 0 bases and 1 base, with 6 bases remaining between them. CDR3 sequence: CATSRDRGQETQYF. Here the CDR3 DNA reads TGTGCCACCAGCAGAGATCGGGGCCAAGAGACCCAGTACTTC.

This rearrangement joins TRBV12-3 or TRBV12-4 to TRBJ1-3; D not resolved. V was trimmed by 5 bases and J by 2 bases, leaving 4 bases between them. The CDR3 is made up of 12 amino acids. CDR3 bases: TGTGCCAGCAGTGGGACTGGAAACACCATATATTTT. It translates to CASSGTGNTIYF.

The chain couples TRBV24-1 to TRBJ2-3; perhaps TRBD2 as D (5 bases). Trimming took 7 bases from V and 3 from J, leaving 10 bases between them. The CDR3 loop spans 13 amino acids. Germline V CDR1 and CDR2: KGHDR, SFDVKD. The CDR3 is CATSGPGTDTQYF. In DNA form, the CDR3 reads TGTGCCACCAGCGGACCGGGAACAGATACGCAGTATTTT.

This chain joins TRBV27 and TRBJ2-3; D call uncertain. The germline V and J ends were trimmed by 4 bases and 6 bases, with 17 bases remaining between them. This CDR3 is 15 amino acids long. CDR1 and CDR2 from the germline V gene are MNHEY and SMNVEV (reference sequence). As DNA, the CDR3 is TGTGCCAGCAGTTCCCTTGATAGAGTAACGGATACGCAGTATTTT. Amino acids: CASSSLDRVTDTQYF.

This chain joins TRBV21-1 and TRBJ2-5; the table's D call, TRBD2, has no DNA check behind it. TRBV21-1 is recorded as a pseudogene. This CDR3 is built from 14 residues. The CDR3 nucleotides read TGTGCCAGCCTACCCCGCCGATGCCAAGAGACCCAGTACTTC. This sequence encodes CASLPRRCQETQYF.

This sequence joins TRBV30 and TRBJ1-3; TRBD1 is a possible D gene (5 bases). Germline-derived CDR1 and CDR2 are GTSNPN and SVGIG (reference sequence). CDR3 size: 16 residues. V lost 5 bases to trimming and J lost 3 bases, with 20 bases between them. CDR3 DNA: TGTGCCTGGGAGGGACCCATCGGGGTGTTTGGAAACACCATATATTTT. Amino acids: CAWEGPIGVFGNTIYF.